The 6 T cell receptor beta chains listed next were all sequenced from one sample in a study of somatic mutations in cytotoxic T cells in rheumatoid arthritis. Assay used: immunoSEQ multiplex PCR; TCRdb lists only in-frame clones, some missing. In the table there are roughly 7,700 clones, 70% to 80% of which are singletons. Sequencing was done on a sample of CD8+ T cells sorted from blood. Every receptor here comes from an adult with rheumatoid arthritis.

The chain recombines TRBV10-3 with TRBJ1-2; 9 bases are a match to TRBD1. CDR3 length: 16 residues. Per the germline V gene, CDR1 is ENHRY and CDR2 is SYGVKD. The junction had 13 bases not matched to a gene; V was cut back by 7 bases and J by 4 bases. The chain's CDR3 is CAIKGTGSPWGYGYTF. CDR3 nucleotides: TGTGCCATCAAGGGGACAGGGAGCCCATGGGGCTATGGCTACACCTTC.

In nucleotides, the CDR3 is TGTGCCAGCAGCTTCCATCCAGGGGGGACAGATACGCAGTATTTT. Residues: CASSFHPGGTDTQYF. The chain uses TRBV9 and TRBJ2-3; D might be TRBD1 (7 bases). Germline CDR1 reads SGDLS; CDR2 reads YYNGEE. V shed 4 bases and J shed 3 bases, with 15 bases lying between them. The CDR3 length is 15 residues.

DNA of the CDR3: TGTGCCAGCAGCTTATCGTCTCCGGGGGCAAGCACCGGGGAGCTGTTTTTT. It codes for CASSLSSPGASTGELFF. The gene calls are TRBV7-2 and TRBJ2-2; D possibly uses TRBD1 or TRBD2 (6 bases each). Germline loops: CDR1 SGHTA, CDR2 FQGNSA. CDR3 size: 17 residues. Trimming removed 2 bases at V and 4 bases at J, with 17 bases between.

This clone is judged large (0.1 to 1%). The V gene is TRBV5-5, the J gene TRBJ1-1, with D tentatively TRBD1 (6 bases). The CDR3 is 11 residues long. CDR1 and CDR2 (germline): SGHKS, YYEKEE (reference sequence). The CDR3 DNA reads as TGTGCTTCTAACAGGGAGGGAGAAGCTTTCTTT. It specifies CASNREGEAFF.

V is TRBV19 and J is TRBJ1-2, with TRBD1 as a possible D gene (5 bases). The CDR3 is made up of 17 amino acids. Trimming shortened V by 1 base and J by 4 bases, and 19 bases separated the two germline ends. Germline CDR1 and CDR2: LNHDA and SQIVND (reference sequence). CDR3 coding DNA: TGTGCCAGTAGTATAGCCGGGGGAGAAGATCTCGTCTATGGCTACACCTTC. Amino acids: CASSIAGGEDLVYGYTF.

This rearrangement joins TRBV5-6 to TRBJ2-3; D may be TRBD1 (6 bases). This CDR3 region has 17 residues. The germline V gene has CDR1 SGHDT and CDR2 YYEEEE. Trimming removed 0 bases from V and 2 bases from J, with 16 bases in between. For the CDR3, the DNA is TGTGCCAGCAGCTTGGATGGTCAGGGGACATACACAGATACGCAGTATTTT. Its translation: CASSLDGQGTYTDTQYF.